This TCR delta chain was found in a study of γδ T cells in repeated Plasmodium falciparum infection. Turning to the study itself: Samples were taken at baseline, before some infections, and 21 days after each. Study outcomes and limitations: The Malian cohort came from a small rural village of predominantly one ethnic group. Repeated controlled infections reportedly drove waves of new clonotype selection in Vdelta2-negative, mostly Vdelta1+, gammadelta repertoires.

Both TRG and TRD chains were sequenced from each sorted sample. TCRdb applied CATT to the multiplex PCR reads for clone calling. The data show around 49,000 delta-chain clones, roughly 2% seen once. Trimming at V came to 3 bases and at J to 4 bases, leaving 33 bases not matched to a gene. Germline loops: CDR1 TSWWSYY, CDR2 QGS. CDR3 size: 24 residues. Concerning this clone: The antigen is undetermined. Since a far larger clone is one base different, this is likely a read error. This sample also contains other DNA sequences that code for the same CDR3.

Flow sorting of PBMC yielded separate Vgamma9/Vdelta2+ and Vdelta2-negative gammadelta T cell populations for bulk repertoire analysis. The receptor's source is a pool of human donors (malaria-infected and uninfected, not separated). V is TRDV1 and J is TRDJ1; 9 nucleotides match TRDD3. The J gene, missing from TCRdb, was assigned here through DNA to germline matching. The sample taken for sequencing was gamma-delta T cells from blood. CDR3 amino acids: CALGDNVERPRGISRGIQCDKLIF. The DNA for the CDR3 is TGTGCTCTTGGGGATAATGTCGAGCGTCCGCGGGGGATATCCCGGGGGATACAGTGCGATAAACTCATCTTT.